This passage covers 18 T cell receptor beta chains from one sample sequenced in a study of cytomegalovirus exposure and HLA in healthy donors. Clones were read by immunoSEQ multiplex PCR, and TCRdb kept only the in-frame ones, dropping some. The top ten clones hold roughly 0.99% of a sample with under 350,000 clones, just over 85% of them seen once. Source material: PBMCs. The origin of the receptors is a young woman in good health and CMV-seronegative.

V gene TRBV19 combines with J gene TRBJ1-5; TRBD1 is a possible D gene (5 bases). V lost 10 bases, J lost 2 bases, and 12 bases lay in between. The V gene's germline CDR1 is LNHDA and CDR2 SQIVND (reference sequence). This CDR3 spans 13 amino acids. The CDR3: CATLQGGNQPQHF. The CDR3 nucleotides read TGTGCCACCCTCCAGGGTGGCAATCAGCCCCAGCATTTT.

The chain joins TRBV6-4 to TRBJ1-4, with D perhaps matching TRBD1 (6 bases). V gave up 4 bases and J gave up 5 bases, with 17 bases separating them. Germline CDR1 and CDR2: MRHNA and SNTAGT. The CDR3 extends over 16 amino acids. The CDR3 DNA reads TGTGCCAGCAGTGTCGAACCCGGGACAAACAATGAAAAACTGTTTTTT. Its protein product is CASSVEPGTNNEKLFF.

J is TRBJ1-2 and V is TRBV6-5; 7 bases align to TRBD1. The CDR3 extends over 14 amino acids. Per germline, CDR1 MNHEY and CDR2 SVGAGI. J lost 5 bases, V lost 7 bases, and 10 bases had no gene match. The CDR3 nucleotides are TGTGCCAGCACCCCTAGACAGGGCATTTATGGCTACACCTTC. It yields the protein CASTPRQGIYGYTF.

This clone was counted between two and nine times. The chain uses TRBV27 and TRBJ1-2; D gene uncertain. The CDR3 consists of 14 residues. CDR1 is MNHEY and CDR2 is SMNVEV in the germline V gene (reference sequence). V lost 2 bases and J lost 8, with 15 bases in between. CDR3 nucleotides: TGTGCCAGCAGTTTACGGCCGGGAGCGAGGGGCTACACCTTC. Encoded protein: CASSLRPGARGYTF.

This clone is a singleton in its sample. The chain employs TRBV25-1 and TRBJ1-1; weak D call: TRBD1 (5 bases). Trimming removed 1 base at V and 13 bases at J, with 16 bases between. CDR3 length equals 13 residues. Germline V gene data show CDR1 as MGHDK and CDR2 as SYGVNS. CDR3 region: CASSESRAGWVFF. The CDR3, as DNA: TGTGCCAGCAGTGAATCCAGGGCAGGGTGGGTTTTCTTT.

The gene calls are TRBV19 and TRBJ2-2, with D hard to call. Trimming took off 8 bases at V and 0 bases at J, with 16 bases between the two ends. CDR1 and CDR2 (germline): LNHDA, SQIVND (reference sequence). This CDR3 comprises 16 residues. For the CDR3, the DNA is TGTGCCAGTTCAAGGCGGTTACAAGCGAACACCGGGGAGCTGTTTTTT. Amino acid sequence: CASSRRLQANTGELFF. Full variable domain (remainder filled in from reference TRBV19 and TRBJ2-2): DGGITQSPKYLFRKEGQNVTLSCEQNLNHDAMYWYRQDPGQGLRLIYYSQIVNDFQKGDIAEGYSVSREKKESFPLTVTSAQKNPTAFYLCASSRRLQANTGELFFGEGSRLTVL.

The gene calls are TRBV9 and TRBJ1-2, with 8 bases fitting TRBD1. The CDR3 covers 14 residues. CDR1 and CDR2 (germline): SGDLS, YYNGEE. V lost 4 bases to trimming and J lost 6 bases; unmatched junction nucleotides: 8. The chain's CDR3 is CASSTWTGQDGYTF. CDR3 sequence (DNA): TGTGCCAGCAGCACCTGGACAGGGCAGGATGGCTACACCTTC.

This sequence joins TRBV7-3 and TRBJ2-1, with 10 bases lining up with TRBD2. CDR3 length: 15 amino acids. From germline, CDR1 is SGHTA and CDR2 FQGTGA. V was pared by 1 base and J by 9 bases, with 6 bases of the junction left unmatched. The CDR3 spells CASSLSSGGIFEQFF. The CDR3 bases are TGTGCCAGCAGCTTAAGTAGCGGGGGGATCTTTGAGCAGTTCTTC.

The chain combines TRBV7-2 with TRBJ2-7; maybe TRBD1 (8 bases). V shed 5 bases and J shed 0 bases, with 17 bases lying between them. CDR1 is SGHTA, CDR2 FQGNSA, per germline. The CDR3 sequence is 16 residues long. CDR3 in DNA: TGTGCCAGCAGCGTAACAGGGGGGGAAAACTCCTACGAGCAGTACTTC. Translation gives CASSVTGGENSYEQYF.

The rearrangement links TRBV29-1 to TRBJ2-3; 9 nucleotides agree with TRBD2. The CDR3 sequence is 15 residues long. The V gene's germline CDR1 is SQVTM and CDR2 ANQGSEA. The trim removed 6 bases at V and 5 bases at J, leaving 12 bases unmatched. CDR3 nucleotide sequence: TGCAGCGTCGCCTTATTAGCGGGGGCGGGAGATACGCAGTATTTT. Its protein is CSVALLAGAGDTQYF.

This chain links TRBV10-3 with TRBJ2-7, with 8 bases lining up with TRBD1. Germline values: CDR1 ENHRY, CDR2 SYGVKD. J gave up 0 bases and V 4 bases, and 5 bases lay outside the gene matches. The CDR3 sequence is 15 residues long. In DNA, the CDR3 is TGTGCCATCAGTGGCGGGACAGGTTCCTCCTACGAGCAGTACTTC. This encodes CAISGGTGSSYEQYF.

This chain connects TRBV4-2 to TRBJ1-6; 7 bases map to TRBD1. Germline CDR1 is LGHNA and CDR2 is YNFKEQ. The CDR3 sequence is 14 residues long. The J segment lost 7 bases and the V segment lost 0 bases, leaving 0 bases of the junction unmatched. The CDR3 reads CASSQETGNSPLHF. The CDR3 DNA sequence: TGTGCCAGCAGCCAAGAGACAGGGAATTCACCCCTCCACTTT.

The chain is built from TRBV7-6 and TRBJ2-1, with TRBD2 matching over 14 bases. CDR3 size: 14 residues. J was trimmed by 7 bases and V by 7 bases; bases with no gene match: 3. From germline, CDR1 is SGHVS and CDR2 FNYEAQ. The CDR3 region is CASMGLAGVNEQFF. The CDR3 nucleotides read TGTGCCAGCATGGGACTAGCGGGAGTAAATGAGCAGTTCTTC. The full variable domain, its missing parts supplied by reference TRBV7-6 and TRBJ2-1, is GAGVSQSPRYKVTKRGQDVALRCDPISGHVSLYWYRQALGQGPEFLTYFNYEAQQDKSGLPNDRFSAERPEGSISTLTIQRTEQRDSAMYRCASMGLAGVNEQFFGPGTRLTVL.

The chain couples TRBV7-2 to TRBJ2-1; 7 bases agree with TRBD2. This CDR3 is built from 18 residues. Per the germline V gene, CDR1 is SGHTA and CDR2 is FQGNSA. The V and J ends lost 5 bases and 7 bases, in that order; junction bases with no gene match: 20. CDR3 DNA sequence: TGTGCCAGCAGCCCTACTCAAAATACTAGGAGGCGGGAGAATGAGCAGTTCTTC. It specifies CASSPTQNTRRRENEQFF.

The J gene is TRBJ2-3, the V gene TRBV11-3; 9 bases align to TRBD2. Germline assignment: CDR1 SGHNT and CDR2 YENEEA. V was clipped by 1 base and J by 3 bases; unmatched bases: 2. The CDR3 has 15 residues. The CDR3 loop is CASSLVSGRTDTQYF. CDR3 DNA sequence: TGTGCCAGCAGCTTAGTTAGCGGGAGAACAGATACGCAGTATTTT.

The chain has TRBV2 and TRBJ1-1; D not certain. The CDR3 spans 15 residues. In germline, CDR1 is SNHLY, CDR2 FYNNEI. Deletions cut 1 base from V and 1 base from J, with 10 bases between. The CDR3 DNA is TGTGCCAGCAGTGAAGAGGAGGCGACGAACACTGAAGCTTTCTTT. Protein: CASSEEEATNTEAFF.

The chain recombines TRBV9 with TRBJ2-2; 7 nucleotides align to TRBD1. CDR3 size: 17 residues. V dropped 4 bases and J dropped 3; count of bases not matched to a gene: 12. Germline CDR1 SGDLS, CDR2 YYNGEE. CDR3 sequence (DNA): TGTGCCAGCAGCCAGTCACTAGGGACAGTTTACACCGGGGAGCTGTTTTTT. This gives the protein CASSQSLGTVYTGELFF.

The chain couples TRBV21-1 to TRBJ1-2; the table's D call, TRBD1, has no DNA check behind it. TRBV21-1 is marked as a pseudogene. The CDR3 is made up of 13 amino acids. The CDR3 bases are TGTGCCAGCAGTGAACAGGGGGCTGGTGGCTACACCTTC. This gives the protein CASSEQGAGGYTF.